The present T cell receptor (beta chain) was sequenced within a study of control samples from healthy donors and cancer patients. From germline, CDR1 is LNHDA and CDR2 SQIVND (reference sequence). V was clipped by 5 bases and J by 2 bases; unmatched bases: 7. The CDR3 is 15 amino acids. Sequencing used immunoSEQ multiplex PCR; TCRdb keeps in-frame clones, though not all of them. Here the sample spans 60,000 to 75,000 clones, 75% to 90% being singletons. This sequence originates from a man aged 50 to 59 in good health. The sequencing input was blood. The J gene is TRBJ2-5, the V gene TRBV19; 8 bases are shared with TRBD2. The CDR3 DNA sequence: TGTGCCAGTAGTCTACTAGCGGATACTCAAGAGACCCAGTACTTC. This gives the protein CASSLLADTQETQYF.